Each of the 2 T cell receptor beta chains below was sequenced from the same sample in a study of blood T cell repertoires in COVID-19. Clones were read by immunoSEQ multiplex PCR, and TCRdb kept only the in-frame ones, dropping some. The sample lists hundreds of thousands of clones, around 88% occurring once. The sample consisted of PBMCs or T cells enriched from blood (not recorded which). The receptors originated from a woman in her thirties or forties who had recovered from COVID-19.

The chain links TRBV28 to TRBJ2-5, with D hard to call. From germline, CDR1 is MDHEN and CDR2 SYDVKM. Trimming took 7 bases from V and 2 from J, leaving 14 bases between them. This CDR3 has 14 amino acids. The DNA of the CDR3 is TGTGCCAGCACCCCCCCCAGGCCTCAAGAGACCCAGTACTTC. It specifies CASTPPRPQETQYF.

V gene TRBV7-9 combines with J gene TRBJ2-1; D perhaps matches TRBD1 (5 bases). Trimming shortened V by 5 bases and J by 5 bases, and 10 bases separated the two germline ends. Germline assignment: CDR1 SEHNR and CDR2 FQNEAQ (reference sequence). CDR3 length: 13 residues. CDR3 in DNA: TGTGCCAGCAGCAGACAGATAAACAATGAGCAGTTCTTC. Its translation: CASSRQINNEQFF.